The 10 T cell receptor beta chains below come from one sample, sequenced in a study of post-analysis software for immune sequencing data. Whole-study findings and limits: Patients used several TRBV segments, including TRBV5-6, TRBV5-1 and TRBV20-1, more often than controls.

TCR beta cDNA libraries included unique molecular identifiers. TCRdb itself ran the PCR reads through MiXCR, one entry per CDR3 protein. The data contain about 620,000 distinct CDR3 sequences, roughly 47% of them singletons. These receptors' antigens are unknown. Specimen: blood. The source of these receptors is a girl between 5 and 17 years old with multiple sclerosis.

This clonotype was seen just once. The gene calls are TRBV20-1 and TRBJ2-3, with D hard to call. Between the trimmed V and J ends, which lost 3 bases and 0 bases, there was a span of 10 bases. The CDR3 is 14 amino acids. The germline CDR1 and CDR2 sequences are DFQATT and SNEGSKA (reference sequence). The CDR3 loop reads CSASVDPSTDTQYF. The DNA for the CDR3 is TGCAGTGCTAGCGTTGATCCTAGCACAGATACGCAGTATTTT.

As to this clonotype: Mismatch with germline at one junction end may stem from a read error. The rearrangement joins TRBV5-1 to TRBJ2-3; 9 positions agree with TRBD2. Germline V gives CDR1 SGHRS, CDR2 YFSETQ. The CDR3 consists of 18 residues. CDR3 coding DNA: TGCGCCAACAGCTTGGAAGCTTATAGCGGGAGAGCCGCAGATACGCAGTATTTT. This sequence encodes CANSLEAYSGRAADTQYF.

There are a few counts of this clonotype. The rearrangement joins TRBV19 to TRBJ1-2; D call uncertain. CDR3 size: 13 residues. Germline-derived CDR1 and CDR2 are LNHDA and SQIVND (reference sequence). Trimming removed 6 bases from V and 4 bases from J, with 12 bases in between. CDR3 sequence reads: CASRPSASYGYTF. DNA for the CDR3: TGTGCCAGTAGGCCCTCGGCGTCCTATGGCTACACCTTC.

This clonotype was recorded a few times. The chain uses TRBV7-2 and TRBJ2-7, with a possible D match to TRBD1 (6 bases). Deletions cut 2 bases from V and 3 bases from J, with 8 bases between. In germline, CDR1 is SGHTA, CDR2 FQGNSA. CDR3 length: 13 amino acids. This CDR3 reads CASSLKQGYEQYF. DNA of the CDR3: TGTGCCAGCAGCTTAAAACAGGGCTACGAGCAGTACTTC.

The V and J genes are TRBV5-6 and TRBJ1-2; D unresolved. The germline V and J ends were trimmed by 0 bases and 2 bases, with 14 bases remaining between them. Per germline, CDR1 SGHDT and CDR2 YYEEEE. The length of the CDR3 is 16 residues. CDR3 region: CASSLGSGLRNYGYTF. The CDR3 DNA sequence: TGTGCCAGCAGCTTGGGCAGCGGACTGAGGAACTATGGCTACACCTTC.

The chain is built from TRBV5-1 and TRBJ2-3; the D gene could be TRBD1 or TRBD2 (6 bases each). The CDR3 is 14 residues long. The germline V and J ends were trimmed by 10 bases and 2 bases, with 17 bases remaining between them. In germline, CDR1 is SGHRS, CDR2 YFSETQ. This CDR3 is CASAEGGFTDTQYF. Written as DNA, the CDR3 is TGCGCCTCGGCGGAGGGGGGCTTCACAGATACGCAGTATTTT.

Concerning this clonotype itself: This is likely a read error, given that the CDR3 carries no conserved phenylalanine or tryptophan at its end. Because the CDR3's place on the DNA is in doubt, the DNA is left out and the CDR3 is given as listed by TCRdb. The chain uses TRBV5-1 and TRBJ1-1; the table's D call of TRBD1 was not tested on the DNA. The CDR3 is made up of 9 amino acids, end residues included. Germline CDR1 and CDR2: SGHRS and YFSETQ. CDR3: CASSFRDRV.

There are a few counts of this clonotype. The chain has TRBV13 and TRBJ2-7; TRBD1 might be the D (5 bases). CDR1 PRHDT and CDR2 FYEKMQ come from the germline V gene (reference sequence). V was trimmed by 3 bases and J by 2 bases, leaving 11 bases between them. This CDR3 contains 14 residues. The CDR3 DNA is TGTGCCAGCAGCTTGAGTGACAGTACCTACGAGCAGTACTTC. Translating gives CASSLSDSTYEQYF.

The rearrangement links TRBV20-1 to TRBJ1-5; D not certain. The V gene's germline CDR1 is DFQATT and CDR2 SNEGSKA (reference sequence). With 0 bases removed from V and 3 bases from J, the gap between germline ends came to 15 bases. The CDR3 sequence is 16 residues long. This CDR3 reads CSAREFGKGPNQPQHF. The CDR3 bases are TGCAGTGCTAGAGAATTTGGAAAGGGTCCCAATCAGCCCCAGCATTTT.

The chain employs TRBV12-3 or TRBV12-4 and TRBJ2-7; 10 bases match TRBD1. The closer fit of TRBJ2-5 to the DNA end suggests the J call may be wrong. This CDR3 is 14 amino acids long. The DNA of the CDR3 is TGTGCCAGCAGTTCCGGGACAGGGGACGAGACCCAGTACTTC. Its translation: CASSSGTGDETQYF.